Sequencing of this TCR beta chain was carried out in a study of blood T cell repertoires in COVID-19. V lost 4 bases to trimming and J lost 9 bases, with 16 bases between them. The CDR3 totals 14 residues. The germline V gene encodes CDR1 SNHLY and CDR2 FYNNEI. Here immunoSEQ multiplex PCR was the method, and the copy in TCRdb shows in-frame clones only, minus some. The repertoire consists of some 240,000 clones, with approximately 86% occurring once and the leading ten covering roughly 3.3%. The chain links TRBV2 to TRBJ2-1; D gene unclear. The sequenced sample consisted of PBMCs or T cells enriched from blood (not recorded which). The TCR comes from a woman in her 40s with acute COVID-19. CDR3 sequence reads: CASSASLSGAEQFF. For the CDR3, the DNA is TGTGCCAGCAGTGCGTCCCTTTCTGGAGCTGAGCAGTTCTTC.